This TCR beta chain was sequenced during a study of human thymus T cells. It was from resections taken during corrective heart surgery that the thymus tissue came. Donor material was obtained from healthy Finnish infants undergoing corrective surgery for congenital heart defects. Clones were sequenced by immunoSEQ multiplex PCR, and TCRdb holds only the in-frame ones, with some missing. The profile shows under 150,000 clones, around 94% of them singletons. The V gene lost 4 bases and the J gene lost 8 bases, with 8 bases spanning the gap. This CDR3 region has 11 residues. CDR1 and CDR2 (germline): MNHEY, SVGAGI. Study results and limitations: The authors found apparently biased V and J gene usage in thymic and blood repertoires.

This clone has only one observation. Its antigen remains unknown. Material: thymus tissue. The V gene is TRBV6-5, the J gene TRBJ1-2; D remains unclear. The receptor comes from a boy younger than two with a congenital heart defect but otherwise immunologically healthy. The CDR3 DNA follows: TGTGCCAGCAGTTCTTCAAAGGGCTACACCTTC. Its protein is CASSSSKGYTF.